Listed below are T cell receptor beta chains from one sample, sequenced in a study of control samples from healthy donors and cancer patients. Sequencing used immunoSEQ multiplex PCR; TCRdb keeps in-frame clones, though not all of them. Of 85,000 to 100,000 clones detected, about four fifths appear once; the ten largest clones hold approximately 2%. The sample comprised blood. Source of these receptors: a man between 60 and 75 years old in good health. Each CDR3 is given with its conserved first and last residue. The D gene is left open where the match is weak. Expanded clones are given a class, and other clones once, few, many or no size at all.

abundance | j_gene | v_gene | d_gene | CDR3aa | CDR3nt
- | TRBJ2-5 | TRBV9 | - | CASSPWGGPETQYF | TGTGCCAGCAGCCCCTGGGGGGGCCCAGAGACCCAGTACTTC
once | TRBJ2-7 | TRBV5-4 | - | CASSLFGGYEQYF | TGTGCCAGCAGCTTATTTGGCGGGTACGAGCAGTACTTC
- | TRBJ1-2 | TRBV12-3/TRBV12-4 | - | CASSLRGGYTF | TGTGCCAGCAGTTTAAGAGGAGGCTACACCTTC
- | TRBJ1-2 | TRBV14 | - | CASRGANYGYTF | TGTGCCTCCCGGGGGGCTAACTATGGCTACACCTTC
- | TRBJ2-7 | TRBV12-3/TRBV12-4 | - | CASSASTSYEQYF | TGTGCCAGCAGTGCTTCGACCTCTTACGAGCAGTACTTC
- | TRBJ1-4 | TRBV28 | TRBD1 | CASSLSSRDREKLFF | TGTGCCAGCAGTTTATCTAGCCGGGACAGAGAAAAACTGTTTTTT
- | TRBJ2-1 | TRBV5-1 | TRBD1 | CASSWGDRRGGEQFF | TGCGCCAGCAGCTGGGGGGACAGGCGAGGCGGTGAGCAGTTCTTC
- | TRBJ2-7 | TRBV7-2 | - | CASSLEGGTYEQYF | TGTGCCAGCAGCTTAGAGGGGGGGACTTACGAGCAGTACTTC
- | TRBJ1-2 | TRBV5-4 | - | CASRRAGTYGYTF | TGTGCCAGCCGCCGGGCGGGGACCTATGGCTACACCTTC
- | TRBJ2-4 | TRBV5-1 | - | CASSLVQAGRSKNIQYF | TGCGCCAGCAGCTTAGTGCAGGCGGGACGGTCCAAAAACATTCAGTACTTC